This passage covers 16 T cell receptor beta chains from one sample sequenced in a study of blood T cell repertoires in COVID-19. Clones were read by immunoSEQ multiplex PCR, and TCRdb kept only the in-frame ones, dropping some. This table holds about 75,000 clones, around 79% found once. Sequences were obtained from peripheral blood. The receptors stem from a woman older than 75 with active or convalescent COVID-19.

This chain joins TRBV2 and TRBJ2-3; 10 nucleotides match TRBD1. The germline gives CDR1 SNHLY, CDR2 FYNNEI. V lost 10 bases and J lost 3; bases outside the gene matches: 13. This CDR3 is 16 amino acids long. In nucleotides, the CDR3 is TGTGCCACCCCGCTACGACAGGGGGCAGGGACAGATACGCAGTATTTT. As protein: CATPLRQGAGTDTQYF.

J is TRBJ2-5 and V is TRBV23-1; TRBD1 might be the D (5 bases). TRBV23-1 is sorted into the ORF group, with uncertain function. Trimming left V 6 bases short and J 0 bases short, with 17 bases between. The CDR3 length is 16 residues. CDR3 sequence (DNA): TGCGCCAGCAGCAACCTCCAGGGTCCGTACCAAGAGACCCAGTACTTC. Its translation is CASSNLQGPYQETQYF.

The rearrangement links TRBV5-1 to TRBJ1-2; 9 nucleotides agree with TRBD1. Losses at the gene ends were 2 bases for V and 8 bases for J; bases not matched to a gene: 10. Germline CDR1 and CDR2: SGHRS and YFSETQ. This CDR3 is built from 15 residues. Here the CDR3 reads CASSFAGTGMDGYTF. Here the CDR3 DNA reads TGCGCCAGCAGCTTCGCCGGGACAGGGATGGACGGCTACACCTTC.

V is TRBV5-4 and J is TRBJ2-7, with 12 nucleotides matching TRBD1. Germline CDR1 SGHNT, CDR2 YYREEE (reference sequence). The ends lost 4 bases at V and 4 bases at J; junction bases unmatched: 6. This CDR3 is built from 15 residues. In nucleotides, the CDR3 is TGTGCCAGCAGCCAAGGGACAGGGGGCTCTTACGAGCAGTACTTC. Its protein product is CASSQGTGGSYEQYF.

The CDR3 reads CASSYSLADTQYF. The DNA of the CDR3 is TGTGCCAGCAGTTACTCTTTAGCGGATACGCAGTATTTT. This chain connects TRBV6-2 or TRBV6-3 to TRBJ2-3; tentative D call: TRBD2 (5 bases). This CDR3 is 13 amino acids long. V lost 0 bases to trimming and J lost 6 bases, with 7 bases between them. CDR1 and CDR2 (germline): MNHEY, SVGEGT.

The chain carries TRBV19 and TRBJ2-1; D might be TRBD2 (6 bases). This CDR3 spans 15 amino acids. V shed 6 bases and J shed 0 bases, with 12 bases lying between them. Germline V CDR1 and CDR2: LNHDA, SQIVND (reference sequence). The CDR3 nucleotides read TGTGCCAGTAGAACCGTAGCGGCCTCCTACAATGAGCAGTTCTTC. Its protein product is CASRTVAASYNEQFF. Using reference TRBV19 and TRBJ2-1 for the parts outside the CDR3, the full variable domain is DGGITQSPKYLFRKEGQNVTLSCEQNLNHDAMYWYRQDPGQGLRLIYYSQIVNDFQKGDIAEGYSVSREKKESFPLTVTSAQKNPTAFYLCASRTVAASYNEQFFGPGTRLTVL.

The V and J genes are TRBV18 and TRBJ1-2; no firm D call. Germline loops: CDR1 KGHSH, CDR2 LQKENI. The CDR3 runs to 14 residues. V was clipped by 0 bases and J by 8 bases, with 13 bases between them. In DNA, the CDR3 is TGTGCCAGCTCACCACCAGCGGACCGTAAGGGCTACACCTTC. Translation gives CASSPPADRKGYTF.

J is TRBJ2-1 and V is TRBV7-3, with TRBD2 matching 15 bases. This CDR3 has 17 residues. Germline V gene data show CDR1 as SGHTA and CDR2 as FQGTGA. Losses at the gene ends were 2 bases for V and 9 bases for J; bases not matched to a gene: 8. CDR3 loop: CASSLQGPGLAGGEQFF. In nucleotides, the CDR3 is TGTGCCAGCAGCTTACAGGGTCCGGGACTAGCGGGAGGTGAGCAGTTCTTC.

The chain is built from TRBV7-2 and TRBJ2-1, with D perhaps TRBD2 (7 bases). CDR3 size: 17 residues. V shed 2 bases and J shed 3 bases, with 17 bases lying between them. The germline gives CDR1 SGHTA, CDR2 FQGNSA. Written as DNA, the CDR3 is TGTGCCAGCAGCTTAAGAGGGGGGGTGATCAGCTACAATGAGCAGTTCTTC. It is translated as CASSLRGGVISYNEQFF. The variable domain in full, completed from reference TRBV7-2 and TRBJ2-1, reads GAGVSQSPSNKVTEKGKDVELRCDPISGHTALYWYRQSLGQGLEFLIYFQGNSAPDKSGLPSDRFSAERTGGSVSTLTIQRTQQEDSAVYLCASSLRGGVISYNEQFFGPGTRLTVL.

The chain combines TRBV4-1 with TRBJ1-1; maybe TRBD1 (6 bases). The germline gives CDR1 MGHRA, CDR2 YSYEKL. This CDR3 region has 15 residues. Trimming pared 0 bases from V and 3 bases from J, leaving 11 bases between. CDR3 bases: TGCGCCAGCAGCCAAGAAGGCAGGGGCGACACTGAAGCTTTCTTT. Its translation is CASSQEGRGDTEAFF.

This rearrangement joins TRBV3-1 (or the pseudogene TRBV3-2) to TRBJ2-5, with TRBD2 matching over 13 bases. The CDR3 is 16 amino acids. From germline, CDR1 is LGHDT and CDR2 YNNKEL (reference sequence). J was trimmed by 7 bases and V by 2 bases; bases with no gene match: 7. The chain's CDR3 is CASSQRTSGGLSTQYF. CDR3 in DNA: TGTGCCAGCAGCCAAAGGACTAGCGGGGGTTTATCGACCCAGTACTTC.

DNA for the CDR3: TGTGCCAGCAGTGGCGACAGGGCAGGTAGCAATCAGCCCCAGCATTTT. Its protein is CASSGDRAGSNQPQHF. The chain employs TRBV6-2 or TRBV6-3 and TRBJ1-5; 7 bases map to TRBD1. This CDR3 is built from 16 residues. Germline-derived CDR1 and CDR2 are MNHEY and SVGEGT. J lost 0 bases, V lost 5 bases, and 7 bases had no gene match.

V gene TRBV5-1 combines with J gene TRBJ2-7; a possible D gene is TRBD1 (5 bases). The CDR3 runs to 17 residues. Germline V CDR1 and CDR2: SGHRS, YFSETQ. Trimming removed 3 bases from V and 1 base from J, with 20 bases in between. DNA for the CDR3: TGCGCCAGCAGCTCCACCCCAGGGATTGGAGCGTCCTACGAGCAGTACTTC. It translates to CASSSTPGIGASYEQYF. Full variable domain (missing parts from reference TRBV5-1 and TRBJ2-7): KAGVTQTPRYLIKTRGQQVTLSCSPISGHRSVSWYQQTPGQGLQFLFEYFSETQRNKGNFPGRFSGRQFSNSRSEMNVSTLELGDSALYLCASSSTPGIGASYEQYFGPGTRLTVT.

The rearrangement joins TRBV6-2 or TRBV6-3 to TRBJ1-2; D may be TRBD1 (5 bases). Looked up from germline, CDR1 is MNHEY and CDR2 is SVGEGT. V was clipped by 5 bases and J by 2 bases, with 9 bases between them. CDR3 length equals 13 residues. The CDR3 DNA reads as TGTGCCAGCAGTAAGGACAAAAACTATGGCTACACCTTC. It translates to CASSKDKNYGYTF.

The genes are TRBV4-3 and TRBJ1-1; no clear D. Trimming removed 0 bases from V and 8 bases from J, with 13 bases in between. This CDR3 contains 14 residues. CDR1 is LGHNA, CDR2 YSLEER, per germline. The CDR3 nucleotides read TGCGCCAGCAGCCAAGATAGGCGGGATTCGGAAGCTTTCTTT. Translated, it gives CASSQDRRDSEAFF.

The chain links TRBV11-2 to TRBJ2-7; 8 positions agree with TRBD1. The CDR3 has 15 amino acids. The germline V gene has CDR1 SGHAT and CDR2 FQNNGV. Unmatched junction bases numbered 8, after V lost 5 bases and J lost 2 bases. CDR3 loop: CASSQGTGATYEQYF. DNA for the CDR3: TGTGCCAGCAGCCAAGGGACAGGCGCAACCTACGAGCAGTACTTC.